The 22 T cell receptor beta chains reported below all come from one sample, sequenced in a study of technical replicates of blood from a few donors. TCRdb keeps only in-frame clones here, not all; method: immunoSEQ multiplex PCR. Of tens of thousands of clones listed, 95% to 99% are singletons. Sequenced: T cells isolated from PBMCs. The receptors were gathered from a human donor in good health.

The V gene is TRBV11-2, the J gene TRBJ2-7; 9 positions match TRBD2. Germline-derived CDR1 and CDR2 are SGHAT and FQNNGV. This CDR3 is built from 13 residues. The junction had 1 base not matched to a gene; V was cut back by 5 bases and J by 2 bases. The CDR3 DNA reads as TGTGCCAGCAGCCCTAGCGGGGCCTACGAGCAGTACTTC. It encodes CASSPSGAYEQYF.

The rearrangement links TRBV6-5 to TRBJ2-7; a possible D gene is TRBD2 (6 bases). Deletions cut 6 bases from V and 3 bases from J, with 18 bases between. This CDR3 contains 15 residues. Germline V gene data show CDR1 as MNHEY and CDR2 as SVGAGI. The CDR3 DNA reads TGTGCCAGCAGCCGAGCCGGGACTCCGCTCTACGAGCAGTACTTC. Amino acids: CASSRAGTPLYEQYF.

This chain connects TRBV10-3 to TRBJ2-3; TRBD2 agrees at 9 bases. J was trimmed by 1 base and V by 7 bases; bases with no gene match: 6. CDR3 length equals 15 residues. Germline V gives CDR1 ENHRY, CDR2 SYGVKD. The chain's CDR3 is CAIIRSGRGTDTQYF. The CDR3 DNA follows: TGTGCCATCATTCGTAGCGGGAGAGGCACAGATACGCAGTATTTT.

The chain combines TRBV16 with TRBJ1-1; maybe TRBD1 (5 bases). Germline-derived CDR1 and CDR2 are KGHSY and FQNENV. The ends were cut back, 2 bases at V and 3 bases at J, with 13 bases in the middle. The CDR3 is 15 amino acids. The chain's CDR3 is CASSQNLFRDTEAFF. CDR3 in DNA: TGTGCCAGCAGCCAAAACCTTTTCAGGGACACTGAAGCTTTCTTT.

This clone appeared a single time. The chain recombines TRBV5-4 with TRBJ2-7; D might be TRBD2 (8 bases). From germline, CDR1 is SGHNT and CDR2 YYREEE (reference sequence). V was clipped by 3 bases and J by 6 bases, with 16 bases between them. This CDR3 has 14 residues. The chain's CDR3 is CASSSGLGGSEQYF. The DNA for the CDR3 is TGTGCCAGCAGCTCGGGACTAGGGGGCAGCGAGCAGTACTTC. Complete variable domain (other parts from reference TRBV5-4 and TRBJ2-7): ETGVTQSPTHLIKTRGQQVTLRCSSQSGHNTVSWYQQALGQGPQFIFQYYREEENGRGNFPPRFSGLQFPNYSSELNVNALELDDSALYLCASSSGLGGSEQYFGPGTRLTVT.

As concerns this clone: The junction does not match germline at one end; this may be a read error. The chain links TRBV5-1 to TRBJ1-1; 12 bases line up with TRBD1. The CDR3 has 15 residues. From germline, CDR1 is SGHRS and CDR2 YFSETQ. The CDR3: CASTLGQGAHTEAFF. The DNA for the CDR3 is TGCGCCAGCACCTTGGGACAGGGGGCTCACACTGAAGCTTTCTTT.

J is TRBJ2-1 and V is TRBV14; perhaps TRBD1 as D (6 bases). Germline V lookup: CDR1 SGHDN, CDR2 FVKESK. This CDR3 region has 13 residues. V lost 4 bases and J lost 6, with 10 bases in between. This CDR3 is CASSPQGSNEQFF. DNA for the CDR3: TGTGCCAGCAGCCCACAGGGAAGCAATGAGCAGTTCTTC.

The chain employs TRBV7-9 and TRBJ2-7, with D tentatively TRBD1 (6 bases). CDR3 length: 15 residues. Germline loops: CDR1 SEHNR, CDR2 FQNEAQ (reference sequence). Trimming took 5 bases from V and 3 from J, leaving 17 bases between them. The CDR3 protein is CASSNRARSFYEQYF. CDR3 DNA sequence: TGTGCCAGCAGCAACAGGGCGCGATCTTTCTACGAGCAGTACTTC. The variable domain in full, completed from reference TRBV7-9 and TRBJ2-7, reads DTGVSQNPRHKITKRGQNVTFRCDPISEHNRLYWYRQTLGQGPEFLTYFQNEAQLEKSRLLSDRFSAERPKGSFSTLEIQRTEQGDSAMYLCASSNRARSFYEQYFGPGTRLTVT.

The J gene is TRBJ2-7, the V gene TRBV18, with TRBD1 identical over 10 bases. Germline loops: CDR1 KGHSH, CDR2 LQKENI. Unmatched junction bases numbered 3, after V lost 1 base and J lost 3 bases. The length of the CDR3 is 15 residues. DNA for the CDR3: TGTGCCAGCTCACCACGAGGACAGGGGGGCTACGAGCAGTACTTC. Its translation is CASSPRGQGGYEQYF.

The genes are TRBV5-1 and TRBJ2-3; the match to TRBD2 covers 9 bases. Germline CDR1 reads SGHRS; CDR2 reads YFSETQ. J lost 4 bases, V lost 2 bases, and 5 bases had no gene match. CDR3 length equals 15 residues. The CDR3 reads CASSFGGRAADTQYF. Here the CDR3 DNA reads TGCGCCAGCAGCTTCGGCGGGAGGGCCGCAGATACGCAGTATTTT.

The V gene is TRBV28, the J gene TRBJ1-1; unclear D gene. The CDR3 is 16 amino acids. CDR1 is MDHEN, CDR2 SYDVKM, per germline. V lost 2 bases, J lost 2 bases, and 15 bases lay in between. The CDR3 loop reads CASSLAGERENTEAFF. The CDR3 DNA sequence: TGTGCCAGCAGTTTAGCAGGTGAACGGGAAAACACTGAAGCTTTCTTT.

V usage is TRBV25-1 and J usage is TRBJ1-1; D gene unclear. CDR1 and CDR2 from the germline V gene are MGHDK and SYGVNS. The CDR3 is 13 residues long. Trimming pared 4 bases from V and 0 bases from J, leaving 6 bases between. The CDR3 coding sequence is TGTGCCAGCAGTGTTAACATGAACACTGAAGCTTTCTTT. Its translation: CASSVNMNTEAFF. The full variable domain, completed using reference TRBV25-1 and TRBJ1-1, is EADIYQTPRYLVIGTGKKITLECSQTMGHDKMYWYQQDPGMELHLIHYSYGVNSTEKGDLSSESTVSRIRTEHFPLTLESARPSHTSQYLCASSVNMNTEAFFGQGTRLTVV.

This sequence joins TRBV9 and TRBJ1-5; 7 positions match TRBD1. The germline CDR1 and CDR2 sequences are SGDLS and YYNGEE. Losses at the gene ends were 0 bases for V and 7 bases for J; bases not matched to a gene: 4. CDR3 length: 14 residues. Here the CDR3 DNA reads TGTGCCAGCAGCGTAGGAGGGGGCAGGCAGCCCCAGCATTTT. It is translated as CASSVGGGRQPQHF.

The rearrangement links TRBV19 to TRBJ2-7; TRBD1 aligns across 10 bases. CDR3 length equals 13 residues. CDR1 and CDR2 (germline): LNHDA, SQIVND (reference sequence). With 6 bases clipped from V and 4 bases from J, the junction kept 3 bases outside the gene matches. CDR3 DNA: TGTGCCAGTAGAACGGGACAGGGGTACGAGCAGTACTTC. Amino acid sequence: CASRTGQGYEQYF.

The chain carries TRBV10-3 and TRBJ2-7; 12 nucleotides match TRBD2. This CDR3 contains 15 residues. The J segment lost 4 bases and the V segment lost 7 bases, leaving 8 bases of the junction unmatched. CDR1 is ENHRY and CDR2 is SYGVKD in the germline V gene. Here the CDR3 DNA reads TGTGCCATCAACGAGCGCGGGACTAGCGGGTACGAGCAGTACTTC. Protein: CAINERGTSGYEQYF.

The CDR3 is CASSWDLPPYEQYF. Written as DNA, the CDR3 is TGTGCCAGCAGCTGGGACTTACCCCCTTACGAGCAGTACTTC. The genes are TRBV14 and TRBJ2-7; D is perhaps TRBD2 (6 bases). Germline CDR1 SGHDN, CDR2 FVKESK. This CDR3 spans 14 amino acids. With 5 bases removed from V and 4 bases from J, the gap between germline ends came to 15 bases.

The V gene is TRBV27, the J gene TRBJ1-1; D might be TRBD1 (6 bases). The germline CDR1 and CDR2 sequences are MNHEY and SMNVEV (reference sequence). The CDR3 spans 15 residues. The V gene lost 3 bases and the J gene lost 1 base, with 12 bases spanning the gap. The CDR3 spells CASSFWMGQNTEAFF. DNA for the CDR3: TGTGCCAGCAGTTTCTGGATGGGACAGAACACTGAAGCTTTCTTT.

This chain links TRBV7-9 with TRBJ1-4, with unresolved D. Trimming removed 5 bases at V and 5 bases at J, with 12 bases between. The germline V gene has CDR1 SEHNR and CDR2 FQNEAQ (reference sequence). The CDR3 is 14 amino acids. The CDR3 reads CASSHDSGNEKLFF. The CDR3 nucleotides read TGTGCCAGCAGCCATGACTCGGGAAATGAAAAACTGTTTTTT.

V usage is TRBV5-1 and J usage is TRBJ1-2, with a weak D call TRBD1 (6 bases). Germline V gene lookup returns CDR1 SGHRS and CDR2 YFSETQ. The V gene lost 3 bases and the J gene lost 4 bases, with 13 bases spanning the gap. There are 14 residues in the CDR3. The CDR3, as DNA: TGCGCCAGCAGCTCTATGGACAGTTTCTATGGCTACACCTTC. It specifies CASSSMDSFYGYTF.

The genes are TRBV6-6 and TRBJ2-5, with 11 nucleotides matching TRBD1. The V and J ends lost 5 bases and 6 bases, in that order; junction bases with no gene match: 5. Germline loops: CDR1 MNHNY, CDR2 SVGAGI (reference sequence). The CDR3 is 14 residues long. CDR3 in amino acids: CASSQDRGLKTQYF. As DNA, the CDR3 is TGTGCCAGCAGTCAGGACAGGGGGCTCAAGACCCAGTACTTC.

V is TRBV6-5 and J is TRBJ1-3; D is undetermined. Trimming removed 6 bases from V and 4 bases from J, with 10 bases in between. CDR1 is MNHEY and CDR2 is SVGAGI in the germline V gene. This CDR3 is built from 13 residues. The CDR3 region has the DNA TGTGCCAGCAGGAGGGCAGTAGGAAACACCATATATTTT. It is translated as CASRRAVGNTIYF.

The chain links TRBV6-1 to TRBJ1-3; D remains ambiguous. Trimming removed 3 bases from V and 0 bases from J, with 12 bases in between. The CDR3 is 16 residues long. CDR1 is MNHNS and CDR2 is SASEGT in the germline V gene. The CDR3 protein is CASSDDSVISGNTIYF. DNA of the CDR3: TGTGCCAGCAGTGACGACTCGGTGATCTCTGGAAACACCATATATTTT.